The clone carrying this T cell receptor beta chain appeared many times. Its antigen is not known. The sample's time point: healthy volunteer bleed at 6 weeks. The template was total RNA from unfractionated whole blood. This entry belongs to a study of human T cells and chemical hapten exposure. As for the study in general: TCR yields per sample varied, mainly owing to small pooled library volume differences.

Single cDNA molecules in the library carried unique molecular identifiers attached during preparation. Authors' methods: Per sample, the median was roughly 96,000 TCRs, with values from 23,224 to 690,600. Each CDR3 protein is one row after TCRdb ran MiXCR on the RACE reads. The V and J calls come from TCRdb's annotation, not from the publication. The table lists some 78,000 distinct CDR3 sequences, under 10% of them singletons, with more than 1.5% in the top ten. The V and J ends lost 3 bases and 4 bases respectively, with 12 bases between them. The CDR3 has 14 residues. Germline CDR1 reads SEHNR; CDR2 reads FQNEAQ (reference sequence). Study-level points and caveats: There was no change with DPC sensitization in TCRs above 1 in 1000 frequency.

The sequence was collected from a male donor in good health. Some clones in this sample may be carry-over from other donors' samples. The chain has TRBV7-9 and TRBJ1-1; the D is unclear. Sequenced input: whole blood. The CDR3 sequence: CASSFQVPVTEAFF. CDR3 nucleotides: TGTGCCAGCAGCTTCCAGGTGCCGGTCACTGAAGCTTTCTTT.